The 17 T cell receptor beta chains below were found in one sample sequenced in a study of T cell responses to AZD1222 COVID-19 vaccine (dated by TCRdb to the early 2020s). The receptor library was made with the immunoSEQ multiplex PCR assay. The clones in this table, taken by TCRdb from immuneACCESS, are in-frame only. Not every clone is retained; where verified, under half of the shortfall comes from an unresolved V gene, and the cause of the rest is unknown. Across this sample there are about 130,000 clones, with 85% to 95% seen only once. Roughly 7% of the sample is held by the ten biggest clonotypes. What the time point label conveys for this sample: baseline before first vaccination. Sequenced material: peripheral blood, taken on day 0 of AZD1222 vaccination. The receptors stem from an adult in good health.

The chain links TRBV28 to TRBJ2-6; D gene unclear. V was shortened by 4 bases and J by 3 bases, with 10 bases between the two germline ends. This CDR3 comprises 15 residues. From germline, CDR1 is MDHEN and CDR2 SYDVKM. DNA of the CDR3: TGTGCCAGCAGTTCGGCAGGCGGTGGGGCCAACGTCCTGACTTTC. Translation gives CASSSAGGGANVLTF.

This chain links TRBV28 with TRBJ2-4; no definite D call. The CDR3 covers 13 residues. In germline, CDR1 is MDHEN, CDR2 SYDVKM. The V and J ends lost 7 bases and 0 bases respectively, with 7 bases between them. The CDR3 reads CASNGPAKNIQYF. CDR3 sequence (DNA): TGTGCCAGCAACGGACCAGCCAAAAACATTCAGTACTTC. Combining the CDR3 with reference TRBV28 and TRBJ2-4 gives the whole variable domain DVKVTQSSRYLVKRTGEKVFLECVQDMDHENMFWYRQDPGLGLRLIYFSYDVKMKEKGDIPEGYSVSREKKERFSLILESASTNQTSMYLCASNGPAKNIQYFGAGTRLSVL.

CDR3 bases: TGTGCCAGCAGGACGGGGACCCTCTCCTACGAGCAGTACTTC. It yields the protein CASRTGTLSYEQYF. This chain uses TRBV2 with TRBJ2-7, with D possibly being TRBD1 or TRBD2 (5 bases each). Trimming removed 6 bases from V and 0 bases from J, with 12 bases in between. Germline V gives CDR1 SNHLY, CDR2 FYNNEI. The CDR3 sequence is 14 residues long.

In its sample, this clone was seen once. The genes are TRBV7-2 and TRBJ2-1, with a tentative D call TRBD2 (6 bases). V shed 0 bases and J shed 9 bases, with 18 bases lying between them. Germline loops: CDR1 SGHTA, CDR2 FQGNSA. This CDR3 has 16 amino acids. In nucleotides, the CDR3 is TGTGCCAGCAGCTTAGCGGACTATCCGGCCGTGGGTGAGCAGTTCTTC. Translating it yields CASSLADYPAVGEQFF.

The V and J genes are TRBV3-1 (or the pseudogene TRBV3-2) and TRBJ2-3; D remains unclear. The germline CDR1 and CDR2 sequences are LGHDT and YNNKEL (reference sequence). Trimming shortened V by 3 bases and J by 3 bases, and 16 bases separated the two germline ends. The CDR3 spans 16 residues. The CDR3 reads CASSHRPDPRTDTQYF. DNA of the CDR3: TGTGCCAGCAGCCACAGGCCCGACCCAAGAACAGATACGCAGTATTTT.

The rearrangement uses TRBV7-2 and TRBJ2-3, with TRBD2 matching over 14 bases. V shed 3 bases, J shed 6 bases, and the junction held 2 bases outside the gene matches. Germline-derived CDR1 and CDR2 are SGHTA and FQGNSA. The CDR3 has 15 residues. The CDR3 DNA reads as TGTGCCAGCAGCTTCCGACTAGCGGGGGGGGATACGCAGTATTTT. It yields the protein CASSFRLAGGDTQYF.

The DNA of the CDR3 is TGTGCCAGCAGCCAACTAGCGGGAGGGCCAACAGATACGCAGTATTTT. Translating gives CASSQLAGGPTDTQYF. The chain uses TRBV3-1 (or the pseudogene TRBV3-2) and TRBJ2-3, with 12 bases aligning to TRBD2. The junction had 3 bases not matched to a gene; V was cut back by 2 bases and J by 3 bases. Germline V gene sequence: CDR1 LGHDT, CDR2 YNNKEL (reference sequence). The CDR3 loop spans 16 amino acids.

The chain employs TRBV9 and TRBJ2-3; 8 nucleotides agree with TRBD2. CDR1 and CDR2 from the germline V gene are SGDLS and YYNGEE. The V and J ends lost 0 bases and 7 bases, in that order; junction bases with no gene match: 7. The CDR3 totals 15 residues. This chain's CDR3 is CASSVDSGSWYTQYF. The DNA of the CDR3 is TGTGCCAGCAGCGTAGACAGCGGGAGTTGGTATACGCAGTATTTT.

The gene calls are TRBV10-1 and TRBJ2-7; D possibly corresponds to TRBD1 (5 bases). CDR1 WNHNN and CDR2 SYGVQD come from the germline V gene (reference sequence). Trimming removed 6 bases from V and 3 bases from J, with 15 bases in between. This CDR3 contains 14 residues. The CDR3 sequence is CASSGQTGNYEQYF. CDR3 bases: TGCGCCAGCAGCGGACAAACAGGTAACTACGAGCAGTACTTC.

The gene calls are TRBV5-4 and TRBJ1-2; no clear D gene. V lost 0 bases to trimming and J lost 2 bases, with 5 bases between them. The V gene's germline CDR1 is SGHNT and CDR2 YYREEE (reference sequence). This CDR3 is 13 amino acids long. This CDR3 reads CASSLETNYGYTF. CDR3 in DNA: TGTGCCAGCAGCTTGGAAACCAACTATGGCTACACCTTC.

The rearrangement uses TRBV11-2 and TRBJ1-4; no clear D. CDR1 SGHAT and CDR2 FQNNGV come from the germline V gene. V was pared by 5 bases and J by 7 bases, with 11 bases between. The length of the CDR3 is 13 residues. The CDR3 nucleotides are TGTGCCAGCAGCCCGGCCAGACTTGAAAAACTGTTTTTT. Its protein product is CASSPARLEKLFF.

The chain links TRBV6-5 to TRBJ2-7, with 12 bases identical to TRBD1. Germline assignment: CDR1 MNHEY and CDR2 SVGAGI. Unmatched junction bases numbered 4, after V lost 5 bases and J lost 5 bases. The CDR3 is made up of 14 amino acids. CDR3 DNA: TGTGCCAGCAGTCCCGGGACAGGGGGCAACGAGCAGTACTTC. Its translation: CASSPGTGGNEQYF.

This clone was recorded once. The V gene is TRBV19, the J gene TRBJ1-1; possible D gene TRBD1, 6 bases. Germline V CDR1 and CDR2: LNHDA, SQIVND (reference sequence). V was trimmed by 3 bases and J by 2 bases, leaving 10 bases between them. The CDR3 extends over 14 amino acids. CDR3 residues: CASSMDRVNTEAFF. Here the CDR3 DNA reads TGTGCCAGTAGTATGGACAGAGTCAACACTGAAGCTTTCTTT.

V is TRBV11-2 and J is TRBJ2-7; no clear D. This CDR3 region has 15 residues. CDR1 SGHAT and CDR2 FQNNGV come from the germline V gene. Deletions cut 4 bases from V and 0 bases from J, with 13 bases between. The CDR3 region is CASSSSWGSSYEQYF. DNA of the CDR3: TGTGCCAGCAGCTCCTCTTGGGGAAGCTCCTACGAGCAGTACTTC.

The CDR3 coding sequence is TGTGCCACCAGCGCCCTTCTTGCCAACACCGGGGAGCTGTTTTTT. Its protein product is CATSALLANTGELFF. This chain connects TRBV15 to TRBJ2-2, with D unresolved. There are 15 residues in the CDR3. The V end was cut by 5 bases, the J end by 2 bases, with 12 bases between. Germline V gene sequence: CDR1 LNHNV, CDR2 YYDKDF (reference sequence).

This chain connects TRBV27 to TRBJ1-1; D remains ambiguous. Per the germline V gene, CDR1 is MNHEY and CDR2 is SMNVEV (reference sequence). This CDR3 region has 16 residues. Trimming took off 2 bases at V and 0 bases at J, with 13 bases between the two ends. The DNA of the CDR3 is TGTGCCAGCAGTTTAGGTCATGCGGGCCTGAACACTGAAGCTTTCTTT. It specifies CASSLGHAGLNTEAFF.

The V gene is TRBV9, the J gene TRBJ2-3, with 14 bases matching TRBD2. This CDR3 is 16 amino acids long. Trimming at V came to 3 bases and at J to 6 bases, leaving 6 bases not matched to a gene. Germline lookup yields CDR1 SGDLS and CDR2 YYNGEE. CDR3 in amino acids: CASSAGTSGSSDTQYF. DNA for the CDR3: TGTGCCAGCAGCGCCGGGACTAGCGGGAGCTCCGATACGCAGTATTTT.